The text below deals with one T cell receptor (beta chain). This record belongs to a study of blood T cell repertoires in COVID-19. Whole-study context: Sources were T cells, B-cell-depleted T cells, or PBMCs; the material itself was cDNA or gDNA.

The germline V and J ends were trimmed by 1 base and 6 bases, with 9 bases remaining between them. The CDR3 totals 14 residues. Germline CDR1 reads MNHEY; CDR2 reads SMNVEV (reference sequence). Authors' methods: Reference gene primer amplification gave estimated nucleated cell counts. Sequencing used immunoSEQ multiplex PCR; TCRdb keeps in-frame clones, though not all of them. V, J and clone size derive from that table, while D and trimming were established from the DNA sequence. The sample lists about 300,000 clones, roughly 91% seen once, with 2.9% in the top ten. Individuals aged about 18 to 90 years were recruited from 24 US areas. Each exposed participant met a COVID-19 case in the 2 weeks preceding study entry.

The chain is built from TRBV27 and TRBJ2-2; a weak D match, TRBD2 (6 bases). This sequence originates from a woman in her forties or fifties who had been exposed to COVID-19. Sequencing was carried out using PBMCs or T cells enriched from blood (not recorded which). The CDR3 spells CASSLWEAAGELFF. CDR3 sequence (DNA): TGTGCCAGCAGTTTATGGGAGGCGGCCGGGGAGCTGTTTTTT.